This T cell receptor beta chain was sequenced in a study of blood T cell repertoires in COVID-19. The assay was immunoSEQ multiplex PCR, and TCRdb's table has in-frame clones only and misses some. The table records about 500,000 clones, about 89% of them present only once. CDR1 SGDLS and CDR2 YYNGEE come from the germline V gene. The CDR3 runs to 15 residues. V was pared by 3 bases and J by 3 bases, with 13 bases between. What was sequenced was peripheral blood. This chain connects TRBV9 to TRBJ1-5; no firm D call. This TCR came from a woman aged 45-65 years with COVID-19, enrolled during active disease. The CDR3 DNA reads TGTGCCAGCAGCGCCCGGGGTGTGGACAATCAGCCCCAGCATTTT. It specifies CASSARGVDNQPQHF.